This T cell receptor (beta chain) is from a study of blood T cells in healthy people across ages. Healthy Russian Caucasian donors spanned ages about 6 to 100 years. Each sample yielded at least 6 million isolated PBMCs. Per sample, at least 5 micrograms of total RNA were extracted. It was with a sample-barcoded 5' primer and a J-beta primer mix that a second PCR of roughly 7 to 12 cycles was run. Sequencing of every sample gave 2.5 million or more CDR3-containing paired-end reads. TCRdb re-analysed the 5' RACE reads in MiXCR, keeping a single row per CDR3 protein. The table shows under 800,000 distinct CDR3 sequences, with 35% to 45% occurring only once. The CDR3 is 15 residues long. The germline CDR1 and CDR2 sequences are SGDLS and YYNGEE. Trimming shortened V by 0 bases and J by 5 bases, and 12 bases separated the two germline ends.

The specimen was blood. This chain joins TRBV9 and TRBJ2-4; D gene ambiguous. This receptor was taken from a woman aged 55-70 years in good health. The CDR3 loop is CASSVGGQAQNIQYF. The CDR3, as DNA: TGTGCCAGCAGCGTAGGGGGTCAGGCCCAAAACATTCAGTACTTC.